The 29 T cell receptor beta chains given below trace back to one sample, sequenced in a study of T cell repertoires in cytomegalovirus infection. TCRdb called the reads again in MiXCR, with one record for every CDR3 protein. Found here are about 130,000 distinct CDR3 sequences, roughly 9% of them singletons; the top ten hold around 10%. Sequencing was carried out using PBMCs. The receptors were gathered from a human donor in good health (CMV status not recorded). Some clones in this sample may be carry-over from other donors' samples.

This clonotype was recorded many times. V and J are TRBV6-2 or TRBV6-3 and TRBJ1-1; no definite D call. Trimming took off 0 bases at V and 0 bases at J, with 5 bases between the two ends. Germline CDR1 reads MNHEY; CDR2 reads SVGEGT. The CDR3 is 14 amino acids. CDR3 region: CASSYSQVNTEAFF. The CDR3 DNA sequence: TGTGCCAGCAGTTACTCTCAGGTGAACACTGAAGCTTTCTTT.

This clonotype was detected many times. The chain uses TRBV19 and TRBJ1-1, with 7 bases identical to TRBD1. The CDR3 sequence is 13 residues long. Per the germline V gene, CDR1 is LNHDA and CDR2 is SQIVND (reference sequence). The V segment lost 3 bases and the J segment 5 bases; nucleotides outside the gene matches: 3. The CDR3 nucleotides read TGTGCCAGTAGTATCCTGACAGGGACTGAAGCTTTCTTT. Translating gives CASSILTGTEAFF.

This clonotype has only a few counts. The V call is TRBV6-6, the J call TRBJ2-3; D is uncertain. CDR1 is MNHNY, CDR2 SVGAGI, per germline (reference sequence). Between the trimmed V and J ends, which lost 8 bases and 2 bases, there was a span of 14 bases. The CDR3 length is 14 residues. The CDR3 DNA is TGTGCCAGCGGCTCGGCGACACTCACAGATACGCAGTATTTT. It specifies CASGSATLTDTQYF.

This clonotype was counted at least ten times. The chain recombines TRBV28 with TRBJ1-1, with D possibly TRBD1 on 5 matching bases. Trimming removed 7 bases from V and 4 bases from J, with 13 bases in between. The CDR3 runs 13 residues. Germline V lookup: CDR1 MDHEN, CDR2 SYDVKM. The CDR3 bases are TGTGCCAGCATTCCTGGGGGTGGCACTGAAGCTTTCTTT. Translation gives CASIPGGGTEAFF.

This clonotype has more than one count but fewer than ten. This sequence joins TRBV20-1 and TRBJ1-5; 8 bases map to TRBD1. The germline V gene encodes CDR1 DFQATT and CDR2 SNEGSKA (reference sequence). V lost 5 bases, J lost 4 bases, and 7 bases stayed unmatched. The CDR3 has 14 amino acids. The CDR3 sequence is CSAGRDRLNQPQHF. The CDR3 DNA follows: TGCAGTGCTGGCCGGGACAGGCTGAATCAGCCCCAGCATTTT.

This clonotype occurred many times. The chain uses TRBV6-1 and TRBJ1-1; 9 bases fit TRBD1. CDR1 is MNHNS, CDR2 SASEGT, per germline. The CDR3 spans 16 residues. J was trimmed by 3 bases and V by 6 bases; bases with no gene match: 11. For the CDR3, the DNA is TGTGCCAGCAGCCGGGGACAGGGAACCCGACACACTGAAGCTTTCTTT. As protein: CASSRGQGTRHTEAFF.

This clonotype came up many times. The chain uses TRBV28 and TRBJ2-7; tentative D call: TRBD1 (6 bases). Germline V lookup: CDR1 MDHEN, CDR2 SYDVKM. Trimming took 4 bases from V and 5 from J, leaving 12 bases between them. This CDR3 comprises 13 residues. The CDR3 region has the DNA TGTGCCAGCAGTTCCCAGGGGCGCCACGAGCAGTACTTC. Its protein product is CASSSQGRHEQYF.

The chain has TRBV7-3 and TRBJ2-7; unclear D gene. The CDR3 has 12 residues. Trimming took off 4 bases at V and 7 bases at J, with 11 bases between the two ends. The germline V gene encodes CDR1 SGHTA and CDR2 FQGTGA. CDR3 coding DNA: TGTGCCAGCAGCTACTCGGCCCGAGAGCAGTACTTC. Its protein product is CASSYSAREQYF.

Only a few counts were recorded for this clonotype. V gene TRBV28 combines with J gene TRBJ2-5, with 12 bases that match TRBD2. Germline loops: CDR1 MDHEN, CDR2 SYDVKM. Germline trimming cut 5 bases from V and 1 base from J; bases unmatched to any gene: 2. This CDR3 spans 15 amino acids. The CDR3 DNA follows: TGTGCCAGCAGTATGACTAGCGGGGGCCAAGAGACCCAGTACTTC. Translation: CASSMTSGGQETQYF.

This clonotype was recorded many times. V usage is TRBV20-1 and J usage is TRBJ1-1; 7 nucleotides align to TRBD1. Trimming took 3 bases from V and 0 from J; bases not matched to a gene: 7. CDR3 length: 15 residues. CDR1 and CDR2 from the germline V gene are DFQATT and SNEGSKA (reference sequence). CDR3 in DNA: TGCAGTGCTAGTGACTACGGGACAGTGAACACTGAAGCTTTCTTT. This sequence encodes CSASDYGTVNTEAFF.

Many counts were recorded for this clonotype. V gene TRBV27 combines with J gene TRBJ2-2; TRBD2 matches 9 bases. From germline, CDR1 is MNHEY and CDR2 SMNVEV (reference sequence). Losses at the gene ends were 1 base for V and 5 bases for J; bases not matched to a gene: 8. This CDR3 spans 17 amino acids. CDR3 DNA sequence: TGTGCCAGCAGTTTATATGCGCTAGCGGGGCTGACCGGGGAGCTGTTTTTT. Amino acid sequence: CASSLYALAGLTGELFF.

This clonotype was seen many times. The CDR3 bases are TGTGCCAGCAGCTCCGGGTTTTCCTATGGCTACACCTTC. It specifies CASSSGFSYGYTF. The chain combines TRBV28 with TRBJ1-2; D unclear. The CDR3 extends over 13 amino acids. V dropped 6 bases and J dropped 4 bases, with 12 bases sitting between them. The germline V gene encodes CDR1 MDHEN and CDR2 SYDVKM.

The chain employs TRBV7-6 and TRBJ2-7, with TRBD1 matching over 10 bases. The J segment lost 4 bases and the V segment lost 5 bases, leaving 11 bases of the junction unmatched. Germline-derived CDR1 and CDR2 are SGHVS and FNYEAQ. This CDR3 is 16 amino acids long. The CDR3 reads CASSGPSGQGRYEQYF. The CDR3 nucleotides are TGTGCCAGCAGCGGACCCTCGGGACAGGGGAGGTACGAGCAGTACTTC.

Many counts were recorded for this clonotype. The V call is TRBV2, the J call TRBJ2-2; D perhaps matches TRBD1 (6 bases). This CDR3 region has 14 residues. Germline loops: CDR1 SNHLY, CDR2 FYNNEI. Between the trimmed V and J ends, which lost 6 bases and 4 bases, there was a span of 12 bases. The CDR3 here is CASRQWTVTGELFF. In DNA form, the CDR3 reads TGTGCCAGCAGGCAATGGACAGTCACCGGGGAGCTGTTTTTT.

In its sample, this clonotype was seen a few times. The chain employs TRBV19 and TRBJ1-5, with D tentatively TRBD1 (6 bases). With 7 bases removed from V and 7 bases from J, the gap between germline ends came to 11 bases. CDR3 size: 12 residues. Germline CDR1 LNHDA, CDR2 SQIVND (reference sequence). Written as DNA, the CDR3 is TGTGCCAGTACCATGGGGGGCCAGCCCCAGCATTTT. This encodes CASTMGGQPQHF.

On this clonotype: This sequence may be a read error, since a much larger clone differs from it by one base. In this CDR3 the conserved last residue, phenylalanine or tryptophan, is missing, so a read error is likely. The rearrangement uses TRBV12-3 or TRBV12-4 and TRBJ1-3; tentative D call: TRBD1 (5 bases). Trimming took 3 bases from V and 1 from J, leaving 16 bases between them. The CDR3 contains 17 residues. The CDR3 region has the DNA TGTGCCAGCAGTTTGAGGGAGCAGAGGGGTTCTGGAAACACCATATATTTG. Protein product: CASSLREQRGSGNTIYL.

This clonotype was observed at least ten times. V is TRBV7-9 and J is TRBJ1-2; D gene unclear. V lost 2 bases, J lost 8 bases, and 6 bases lay in between. The CDR3 length is 11 residues. Germline CDR1 SEHNR, CDR2 FQNEAQ (reference sequence). The CDR3 region is CASSLTRGYTF. CDR3 sequence (DNA): TGTGCCAGCAGCTTAACTCGGGGCTACACCTTC. Variable domain in full (rest from reference TRBV7-9 and TRBJ1-2): DTGVSQNPRHKITKRGQNVTFRCDPISEHNRLYWYRQTLGQGPEFLTYFQNEAQLEKSRLLSDRFSAERPKGSFSTLEIQRTEQGDSAMYLCASSLTRGYTFGSGTRLTVV.

This clonotype has at least ten counts. The V call is TRBV10-3, the J call TRBJ2-1, with 8 bases matching TRBD1. The V gene end was trimmed by 10 bases and the J gene end by 5 bases; junction bases not matched to a gene: 13. This CDR3 has 15 amino acids. Germline V gene data show CDR1 as ENHRY and CDR2 as SYGVKD. CDR3 loop: CASLDPGQVNNEQFF. The CDR3 coding sequence is TGTGCCAGCTTGGATCCGGGACAGGTGAACAATGAGCAGTTCTTC.

The chain has TRBV20-1 and TRBJ1-4; D might be TRBD1 (6 bases). With 5 bases removed from V and 8 bases from J, the gap between germline ends came to 30 bases. The germline CDR1 and CDR2 sequences are DFQATT and SNEGSKA (reference sequence). CDR3 length equals 18 residues. DNA of the CDR3: TGCAGTGCTCGGACGGAAAGACACGTGCAGGGGTCGTGGGAAAAACTGTTTTTT. Protein: CSARTERHVQGSWEKLFF.

The J gene is TRBJ1-1, the V gene TRBV18; D uncertain. V lost 3 bases, J lost 2 bases, and 13 bases lay in between. The CDR3 has 15 residues. CDR1 is KGHSH, CDR2 LQKENI, per germline. The CDR3 coding sequence is TGTGCCAGCTCACCCTCCGGGATGCCAAACACTGAAGCTTTCTTT. Protein sequence: CASSPSGMPNTEAFF.

This clonotype was picked up many times. The V and J genes are TRBV12-3 or TRBV12-4 and TRBJ2-7, with 9 bases aligning to TRBD1. The V gene end was trimmed by 8 bases and the J gene end by 3 bases; junction bases not matched to a gene: 11. This CDR3 region has 15 residues. Here the CDR3 reads CASGNRDREFYEQYF. Written as DNA, the CDR3 is TGTGCCAGCGGGAACCGGGACAGGGAATTCTACGAGCAGTACTTC.

This clonotype has just a few counts. The chain uses TRBV20-1 and TRBJ2-3, with 9 nucleotides matching TRBD2. In germline, CDR1 is DFQATT, CDR2 SNEGSKA (reference sequence). The CDR3 totals 17 residues. Trimming cost V 6 bases and J 2 bases; bases outside gene matches: 15. CDR3 DNA sequence: TGCAGTGCCAGGGATATAAGGACTAGCGAGTTCACAGATACGCAGTATTTT. Protein: CSARDIRTSEFTDTQYF.

The chain uses TRBV5-5 and TRBJ2-7, with D uncertain. The CDR3 length is 14 residues. CDR1 and CDR2 (germline): SGHKS, YYEKEE (reference sequence). Trimming cost V 3 bases and J 2 bases, with 12 bases left between them. This chain's CDR3 is CASSYSIGPYEQYF. Here the CDR3 DNA reads TGTGCCAGCAGCTACTCCATCGGGCCCTACGAGCAGTACTTC.

This clonotype was observed many times. The chain has TRBV6-2 or TRBV6-3 and TRBJ2-7; 11 bases are shared with TRBD2. With 6 bases clipped from V and 6 bases from J, the junction kept 10 bases outside the gene matches. This CDR3 is 15 amino acids long. Germline V gene lookup returns CDR1 MNHEY and CDR2 SVGEGT. The CDR3 loop reads CASSPAVAGGSEQYF. The CDR3 coding sequence is TGTGCCAGCAGCCCCGCGGTAGCGGGGGGGAGCGAGCAGTACTTC.

This clonotype was detected a few times. The J gene is TRBJ1-6, the V gene TRBV6-5; TRBD1 might be the D (6 bases). CDR1 MNHEY and CDR2 SVGAGI come from the germline V gene. The V end was cut by 6 bases, the J end by 8 bases, with 17 bases between. CDR3 length equals 15 residues. The CDR3 is CASSRTVGGDSPLHF. The DNA for the CDR3 is TGTGCCAGCAGCCGGACAGTCGGAGGGGATTCACCCCTCCACTTT.

This clonotype was seen at least ten times. The chain has TRBV18 and TRBJ2-3, with 8 bases that match TRBD2. This CDR3 region has 16 residues. V shed 6 bases and J 5 bases; nucleotides not matched to a gene: 13. Germline V gene lookup returns CDR1 KGHSH and CDR2 LQKENI. As DNA, the CDR3 is TGTGCCAGCTCCCCCCGGGGAGCGGGGGATAAAGATACGCAGTATTTT. This codes for CASSPRGAGDKDTQYF.

This clonotype showed up many times. The gene calls are TRBV7-2 and TRBJ1-1, with D unclear. The germline gives CDR1 SGHTA, CDR2 FQGNSA. This CDR3 is built from 16 residues. Trimming cost V 4 bases and J 0 bases, with 15 bases left between them. The CDR3 nucleotides are TGTGCCAGCAGCTCCCCTGGGAAAGGGTTGAACACTGAAGCTTTCTTT. Protein: CASSSPGKGLNTEAFF.

This clonotype was detected ten times or more. The chain recombines TRBV28 with TRBJ2-4; no firm D call. V lost 5 bases and J lost 2, with 13 bases in between. CDR1 and CDR2 (germline): MDHEN, SYDVKM. This CDR3 is 15 amino acids long. DNA for the CDR3: TGTGCCAGCAGTGACCCCGGCGCGTCCAAAAACATTCAGTACTTC. As protein: CASSDPGASKNIQYF.

In its sample, this clonotype was seen many times. This sequence joins TRBV28 and TRBJ2-3, with 9 bases identical to TRBD1. The germline CDR1 and CDR2 sequences are MDHEN and SYDVKM. This CDR3 spans 16 amino acids. V lost 5 bases, J lost 7 bases, and 13 bases stayed unmatched. The DNA for the CDR3 is TGTGCCAGCAGTCCTACCGGGACAGGGCTTCCTTATACGCAGTATTTT. Protein product: CASSPTGTGLPYTQYF.